This T cell receptor (beta chain) was profiled in a study of cytomegalovirus exposure and HLA in healthy donors. This clone appeared once. Assay used: immunoSEQ multiplex PCR; TCRdb lists only in-frame clones, some missing. The sample has 90,000 to 120,000 clones; approximately 86% are singletons. Trimming took off 2 bases at V and 6 bases at J, with 8 bases between the two ends. The CDR3 has 13 amino acids. Germline values: CDR1 LGHNA, CDR2 YNFKEQ. This TCR was recovered from a woman aged 18-29 years in good health and CMV-seronegative. Input material: PBMCs. The chain is built from TRBV4-2 and TRBJ2-1; possibly TRBD1 for D (5 bases). The CDR3 is CASSQQGGNEQFF. The CDR3, as DNA: TGTGCCAGCAGCCAACAGGGTGGCAATGAGCAGTTCTTC.